This T cell receptor (beta chain) was captured in a study of blood T cell repertoires in COVID-19. The wider study: From T cells, B-cell-depleted T cells, or PBMCs came the material, which was cDNA or gDNA.

Per the germline V gene, CDR1 is LNHDA and CDR2 is SQIVND (reference sequence). V gave up 5 bases and J gave up 11 bases; unmatched junction bases: 8. CDR3 size: 13 residues. Methods used by the authors: Estimates of nucleated cell counts were drawn from the amplification of reference gene primers. Measured with immunoSEQ multiplex PCR; TCRdb has only the in-frame clones, and not every one. V and J calls and clone size follow that table, whereas D and trimming were derived from the DNA. This table holds 270,000 or so clones, 85% found once. What was sequenced was peripheral blood. This receptor was taken from a human donor in a cohort sampled during active COVID-19. This rearrangement joins TRBV19 to TRBJ1-1; TRBD1 matches at 10 bases. The CDR3 loop reads CASSLDRGRRAFF. The CDR3 nucleotides read TGTGCCAGTAGTCTCGACAGGGGGCGAAGGGCTTTCTTT.